This paragraph covers one TCR beta chain sequence. The antigen remains undetermined. This record comes from a study of vaccination and CD4 T cells after COVID-19. Cultured CD4+ T cell DNA was sequenced using the Oncomine TCR Beta short-read assay. Genomic DNA extraction was carried out from cultured CD4+ T cells. TCRdb re-derived calls from the PCR reads in MiXCR, one entry per CDR3 protein. The data show approximately 9,000 distinct CDR3 sequences, with around 50% seen just once and more than 20% held by the top ten. Treatment denoted: roughly 10-day PBMC culture with coronavirus spike peptide pools or control peptides (ViraFEST assay). ViraFEST relied on peptide pools to expand antigen-specific T cells; the TCRs were sequenced afterward. The receptor's source is a human donor who had recovered from COVID-19. The sequenced sample was CD4+ T cells from blood, cultured in vitro.

The CDR3 DNA reads TGCAGTGCTAGTGGGGATCAGCCCCAGCATTTT. Amino acids: CSASGDQPQHF. The chain carries TRBV20-1 and TRBJ1-5; D remains ambiguous. Deletions cut 3 bases from V and 5 bases from J, with 5 bases between. The germline V gene encodes CDR1 DFQATT and CDR2 SNEGSKA (reference sequence). This CDR3 has 11 amino acids.